This T cell receptor (beta chain) was obtained from a study of shared clonotypes between healthy human individuals. Note on this clone: As yet, its antigen is unknown.

Only in-frame clones appear in the TCRdb table, and some are missing; sequencing was by immunoSEQ multiplex PCR. The sample shows about 960,000 clones, over 60% of them seen only once. CDR3 length equals 15 residues. Germline lookup yields CDR1 MGHRA and CDR2 YSYEKL. V lost 2 bases and J lost 6; bases outside the gene matches: 6. Findings and limits, study-wide: A limitation of the genetic and exposure-history diversity represented arose from few donors.

The sample consisted of memory CD4+ T cells sorted from blood. Regarding subset: CD45RA-negative fraction. This clonotype originated in a man aged 18 to 29 in good health. The chain couples TRBV4-1 to TRBJ2-5, with TRBD1 matching over 10 bases. The CDR3 reads CASSQPTGGPKTQYF. The CDR3, as DNA: TGCGCCAGCAGCCAACCGACAGGGGGCCCTAAGACCCAGTACTTC.